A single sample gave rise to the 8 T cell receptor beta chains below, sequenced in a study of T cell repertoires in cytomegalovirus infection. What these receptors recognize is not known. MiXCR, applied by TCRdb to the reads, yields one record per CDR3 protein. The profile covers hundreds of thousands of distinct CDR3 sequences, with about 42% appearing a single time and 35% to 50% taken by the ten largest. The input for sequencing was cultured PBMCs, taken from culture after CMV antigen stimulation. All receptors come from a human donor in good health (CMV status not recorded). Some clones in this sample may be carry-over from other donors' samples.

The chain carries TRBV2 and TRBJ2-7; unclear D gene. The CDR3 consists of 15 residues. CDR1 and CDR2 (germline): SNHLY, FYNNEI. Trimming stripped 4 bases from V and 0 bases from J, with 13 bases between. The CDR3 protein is CASSGGRISSYEQYF. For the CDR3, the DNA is TGTGCCAGCAGTGGAGGTCGCATTAGCTCCTACGAGCAGTACTTC.

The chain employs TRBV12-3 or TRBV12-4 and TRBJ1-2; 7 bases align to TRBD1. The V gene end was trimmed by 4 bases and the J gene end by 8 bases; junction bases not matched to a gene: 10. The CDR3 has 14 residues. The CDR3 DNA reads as TGTGCCAGCAGTTCGGACAGGAAAAAGGGCGGCTACACCTTC. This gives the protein CASSSDRKKGGYTF.

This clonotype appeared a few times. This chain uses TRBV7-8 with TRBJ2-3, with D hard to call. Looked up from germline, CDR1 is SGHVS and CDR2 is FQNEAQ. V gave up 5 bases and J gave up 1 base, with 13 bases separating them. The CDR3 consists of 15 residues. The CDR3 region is CASSPRSLGTDTQYF. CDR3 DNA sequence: TGTGCCAGCAGCCCCCGATCTCTTGGCACAGATACGCAGTATTTT.

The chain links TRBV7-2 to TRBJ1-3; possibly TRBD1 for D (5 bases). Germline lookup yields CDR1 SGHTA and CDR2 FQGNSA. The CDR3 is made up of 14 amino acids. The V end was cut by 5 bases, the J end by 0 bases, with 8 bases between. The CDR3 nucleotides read TGTGCCAGCAGCGCAGGGCTCTCTGGAAACACCATATATTTT. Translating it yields CASSAGLSGNTIYF.

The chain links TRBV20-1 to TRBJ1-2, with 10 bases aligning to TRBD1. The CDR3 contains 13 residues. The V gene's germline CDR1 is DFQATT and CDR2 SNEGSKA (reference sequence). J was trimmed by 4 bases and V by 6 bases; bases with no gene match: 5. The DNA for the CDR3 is TGCAGTGCCTACGACAGGGGGCTCTATGGCTACACCTTC. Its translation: CSAYDRGLYGYTF.

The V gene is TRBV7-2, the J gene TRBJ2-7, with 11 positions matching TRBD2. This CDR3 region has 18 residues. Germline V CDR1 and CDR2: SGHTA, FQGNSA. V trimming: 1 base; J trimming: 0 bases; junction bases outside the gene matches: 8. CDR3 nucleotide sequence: TGTGCCAGCAGCTTAGATCTAGCGGGGGGCCTTAGCTCCTACGAGCAGTACTTC. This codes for CASSLDLAGGLSSYEQYF.

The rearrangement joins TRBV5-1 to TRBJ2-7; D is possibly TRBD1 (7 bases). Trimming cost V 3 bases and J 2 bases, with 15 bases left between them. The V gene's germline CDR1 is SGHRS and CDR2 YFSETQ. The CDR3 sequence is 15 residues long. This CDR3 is CASSWGGQAPYEQYF. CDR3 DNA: TGCGCCAGCAGCTGGGGAGGACAGGCCCCCTACGAGCAGTACTTC.

CDR3 region: CASSFGQGETQYF. CDR3 bases: TGTGCCAGCAGCTTTGGACAGGGGGAGACCCAGTACTTC. V is TRBV7-2 and J is TRBJ2-5, with 9 positions matching TRBD1. CDR3 length: 13 residues. J lost 5 bases, V lost 3 bases, and 1 base had no gene match. CDR1 is SGHTA, CDR2 FQGNSA, per germline.